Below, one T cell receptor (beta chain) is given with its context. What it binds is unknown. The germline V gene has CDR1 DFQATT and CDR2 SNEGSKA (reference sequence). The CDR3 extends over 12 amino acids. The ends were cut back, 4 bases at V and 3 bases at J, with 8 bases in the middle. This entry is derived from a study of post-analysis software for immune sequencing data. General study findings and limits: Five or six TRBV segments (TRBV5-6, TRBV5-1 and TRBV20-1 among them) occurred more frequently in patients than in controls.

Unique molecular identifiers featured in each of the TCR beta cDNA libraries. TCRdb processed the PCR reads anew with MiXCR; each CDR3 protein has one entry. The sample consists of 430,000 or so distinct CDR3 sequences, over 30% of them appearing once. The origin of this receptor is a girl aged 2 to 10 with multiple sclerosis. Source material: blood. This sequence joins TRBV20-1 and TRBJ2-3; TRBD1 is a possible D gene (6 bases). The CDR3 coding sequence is TGCAGTGCTACCGGACAGACAGATACGCAGTATTTT. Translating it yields CSATGQTDTQYF.